Sequencing of this T cell receptor beta chain was carried out in a study of blood T cell repertoires in COVID-19. The data were produced by immunoSEQ multiplex PCR, yet TCRdb's version contains in-frame clones alone and is incomplete. The sample yields 45,000 to 50,000 clones, approximately 85% seen once. The CDR3 runs 16 residues. Germline loops: CDR1 SGHAT, CDR2 FQNNGV. V was shortened by 0 bases and J by 0 bases, with 9 bases between the two germline ends. Enrolled during active infection, Seattle patients were then followed longitudinally. This clone came up a few times. The sample comprised peripheral blood. The rearrangement uses TRBV11-2 and TRBJ1-3, with D hard to call. The sequence derives from an elderly woman with COVID-19, enrolled during active disease. CDR3 loop: CASSLDVRASGNTIYF. The CDR3 coding sequence is TGTGCCAGCAGCTTAGATGTCCGAGCCTCTGGAAACACCATATATTTT.